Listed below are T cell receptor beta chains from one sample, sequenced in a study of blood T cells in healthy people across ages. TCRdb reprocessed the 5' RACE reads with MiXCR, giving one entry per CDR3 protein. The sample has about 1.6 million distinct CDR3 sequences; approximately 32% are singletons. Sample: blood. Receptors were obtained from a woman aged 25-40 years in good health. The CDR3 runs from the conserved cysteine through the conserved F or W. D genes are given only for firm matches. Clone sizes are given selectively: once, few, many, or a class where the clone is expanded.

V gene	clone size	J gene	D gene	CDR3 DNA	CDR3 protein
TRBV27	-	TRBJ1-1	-	TGTGCCAGCAGTCCCCTTGGAGGTATTACTGAAGCTTTCTTT	CASSPLGGITEAFF
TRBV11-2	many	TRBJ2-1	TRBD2	TGTGCCAGCAGCTTGGAGAGCGGGGCGGGTGAGCAGTTCTTC	CASSLESGAGEQFF
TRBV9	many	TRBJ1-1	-	TGTGCCAGCAGCGTAGCGGGGCAGGGAAACACTGAAGCTTTCTTT	CASSVAGQGNTEAFF
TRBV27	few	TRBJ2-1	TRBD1	TGTGCCAGCAGTTTGTCGGACAGGAAGCAGTTCTTC	CASSLSDRKQFF
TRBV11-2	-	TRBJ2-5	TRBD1	TGTGCCAGCAGCCGACGACAGGGTGTGGGCGAGACCCAGTACTTC	CASSRRQGVGETQYF
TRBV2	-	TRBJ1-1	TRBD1	TGTGCCAGCAGACAAACAGGGGACACTGAAGCTTTCTTT	CASRQTGDTEAFF
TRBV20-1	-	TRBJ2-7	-	TGCAGTGCAAGAGTCTTATGGTACGAGCAGTACTTC	CSARVLWYEQYF
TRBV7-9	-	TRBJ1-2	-	TGTGCCAGCAGCTTAGCAGTGCCCAACTATGGCTACACCTTC	CASSLAVPNYGYTF
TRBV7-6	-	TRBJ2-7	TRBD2	TGTGCCAGCAGCCCTAAAGGGCCAGCGGGGGGATTCGAGCAGTACTTC	CASSPKGPAGGFEQYF
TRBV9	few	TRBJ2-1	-	TGTGCCAGCAGCGTATATATCTACAATGAGCAGTTCTTC	CASSVYIYNEQFF
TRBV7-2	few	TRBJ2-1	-	TGTGCCAGCAGCCCTGTTGGGGGAGTGGCCTACAATGAGCAGTTCTTC	CASSPVGGVAYNEQFF
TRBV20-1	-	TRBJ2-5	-	TGCAGTGTTAACCTCGCAGGCAGCCAAGAGACCCAGTACTTC	CSVNLAGSQETQYF
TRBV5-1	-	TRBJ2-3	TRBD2	TGCGCCAGCAGCTTGGTGGATAGCGGGGCGTTCACAGATACGCAGTATTTT	CASSLVDSGAFTDTQYF
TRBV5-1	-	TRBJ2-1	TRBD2	TGCGCCAGCAGCTCAAGTATAGCGGGGGAGTGGGAGCAGTTCTTC	CASSSSIAGEWEQFF
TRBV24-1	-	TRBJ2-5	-	TGTGCCACCAGTGATTTACGACAGGCCGAAGAGACCCAGTACTTC	CATSDLRQAEETQYF
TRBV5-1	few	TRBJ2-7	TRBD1	TGCGCCAGCAGCTTGGCCAGCCGGACAGGGCCGAGCTCCTACGAGCAGTACTTC	CASSLASRTGPSSYEQYF
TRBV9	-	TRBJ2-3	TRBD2	TGTGCCAGCAGCGCCACCGGACTAGCGGGGACAGATACGCAGTATTTT	CASSATGLAGTDTQYF
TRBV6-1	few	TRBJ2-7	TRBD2	TGTGCCAGCTCGGCGGGAGAGTCCTACGAGCAGTACTTC	CASSAGESYEQYF
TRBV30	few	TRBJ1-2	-	TGTGCCTGGAGCGTCGCAGCAACTAACTATGGCTACACCTTC	CAWSVAATNYGYTF
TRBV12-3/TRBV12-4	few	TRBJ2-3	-	TGTGCCAGCAGTTTCGGACTTACAGATACGCAGTATTTT	CASSFGLTDTQYF
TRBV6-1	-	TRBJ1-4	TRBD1	TGTGCCAGCAGCCCACGGGACAGGGATGAAAAACTGTTTTTT	CASSPRDRDEKLFF
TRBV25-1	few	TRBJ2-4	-	TGTGCCAGCAGTGAAACCTCTGGCGGAGAGCAGTACTTC	CASSETSGGEQYF
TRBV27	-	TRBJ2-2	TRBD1	TGTGCCAACAGTTACGGACAGGGGGCGCCTAGCGGGGAGCTGTTTTTT	CANSYGQGAPSGELFF
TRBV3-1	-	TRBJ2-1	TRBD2	TGTGCCAGCAGCCACAGCGGGGGTGACAATGCGCAGTTCTTC	CASSHSGGDNAQFF
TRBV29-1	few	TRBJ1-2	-	TGCAGCGTTGAAGATATAGGGGGAAACTATGGCTACACCTTC	CSVEDIGGNYGYTF
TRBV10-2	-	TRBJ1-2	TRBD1	TGCGCCAGCCTCTTCGACAGGGCTTATGGGGGCTACACCTTC	CASLFDRAYGGYTF
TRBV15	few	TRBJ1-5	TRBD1	TGTGCCACCAGCAGAGGGGACAGGGAGGATCAGCCCCAGCATTTT	CATSRGDREDQPQHF
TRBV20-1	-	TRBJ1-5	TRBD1	TGCAGTGCTAGAGATTGGATACTCCGGGACAGTCGTGCCAATCAGCCCCAGCATTTT	CSARDWILRDSRANQPQHF